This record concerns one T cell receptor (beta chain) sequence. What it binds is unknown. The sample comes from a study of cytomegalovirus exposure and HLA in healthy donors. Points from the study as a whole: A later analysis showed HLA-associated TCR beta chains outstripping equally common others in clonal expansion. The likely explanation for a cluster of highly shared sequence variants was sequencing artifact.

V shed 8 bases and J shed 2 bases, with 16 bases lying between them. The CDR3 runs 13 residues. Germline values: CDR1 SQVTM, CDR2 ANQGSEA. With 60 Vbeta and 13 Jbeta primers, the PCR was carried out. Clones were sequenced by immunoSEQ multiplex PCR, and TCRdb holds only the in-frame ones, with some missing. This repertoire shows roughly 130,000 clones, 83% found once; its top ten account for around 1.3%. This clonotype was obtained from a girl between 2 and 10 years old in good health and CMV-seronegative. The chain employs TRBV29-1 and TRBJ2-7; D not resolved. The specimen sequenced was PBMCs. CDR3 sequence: CSPGGRIAYEQYF. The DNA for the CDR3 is TGCAGCCCCGGTGGCAGGATCGCCTACGAGCAGTACTTC.